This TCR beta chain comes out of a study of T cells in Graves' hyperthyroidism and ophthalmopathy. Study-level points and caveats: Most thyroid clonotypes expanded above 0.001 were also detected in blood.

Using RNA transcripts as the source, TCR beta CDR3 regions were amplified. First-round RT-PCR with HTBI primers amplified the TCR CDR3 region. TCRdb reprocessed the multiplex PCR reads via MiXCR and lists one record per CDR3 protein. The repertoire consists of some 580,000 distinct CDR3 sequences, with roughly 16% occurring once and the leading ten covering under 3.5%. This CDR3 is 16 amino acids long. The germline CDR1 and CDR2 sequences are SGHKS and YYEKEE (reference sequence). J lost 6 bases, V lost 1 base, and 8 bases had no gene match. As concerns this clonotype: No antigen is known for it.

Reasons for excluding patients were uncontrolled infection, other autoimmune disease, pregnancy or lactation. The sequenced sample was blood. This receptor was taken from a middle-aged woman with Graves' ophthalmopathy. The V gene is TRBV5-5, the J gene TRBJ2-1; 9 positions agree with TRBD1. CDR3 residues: CASSLRGQGLGNEQFF. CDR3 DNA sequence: TGTGCCAGCAGCTTGAGGGGACAGGGTTTAGGCAATGAGCAGTTCTTC.